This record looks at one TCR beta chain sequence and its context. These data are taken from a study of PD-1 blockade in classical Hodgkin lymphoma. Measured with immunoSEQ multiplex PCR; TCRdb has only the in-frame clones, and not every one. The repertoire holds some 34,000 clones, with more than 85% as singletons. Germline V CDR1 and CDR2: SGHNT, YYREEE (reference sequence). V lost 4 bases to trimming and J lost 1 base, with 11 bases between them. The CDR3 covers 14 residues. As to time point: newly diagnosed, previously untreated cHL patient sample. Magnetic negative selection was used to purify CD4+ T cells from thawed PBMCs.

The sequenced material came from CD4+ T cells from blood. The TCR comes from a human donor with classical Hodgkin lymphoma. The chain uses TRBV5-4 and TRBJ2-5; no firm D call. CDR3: CASSPRGFQETQYF. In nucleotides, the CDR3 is TGTGCCAGCAGCCCCCGTGGCTTCCAAGAGACCCAGTACTTC.